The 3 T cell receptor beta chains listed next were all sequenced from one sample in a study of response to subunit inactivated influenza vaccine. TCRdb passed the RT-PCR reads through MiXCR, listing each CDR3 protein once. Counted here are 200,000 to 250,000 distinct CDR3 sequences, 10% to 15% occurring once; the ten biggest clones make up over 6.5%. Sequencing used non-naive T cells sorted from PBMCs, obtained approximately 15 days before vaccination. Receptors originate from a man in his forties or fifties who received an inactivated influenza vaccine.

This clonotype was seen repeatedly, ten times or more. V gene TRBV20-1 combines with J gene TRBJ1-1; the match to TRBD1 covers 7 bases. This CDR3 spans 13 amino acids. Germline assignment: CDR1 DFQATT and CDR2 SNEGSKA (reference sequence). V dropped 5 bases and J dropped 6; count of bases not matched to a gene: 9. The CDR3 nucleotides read TGCAGTGCTGTACAGGGGAGGGACGCTGAAGCTTTCTTT. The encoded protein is CSAVQGRDAEAFF.

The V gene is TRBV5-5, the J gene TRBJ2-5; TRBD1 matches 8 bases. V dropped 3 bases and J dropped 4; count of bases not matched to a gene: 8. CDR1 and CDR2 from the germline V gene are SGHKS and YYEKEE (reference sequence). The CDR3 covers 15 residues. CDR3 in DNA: TGTGCCAGCAGCTGGGGACAGGAGATAGGAGAGACCCAGTACTTC. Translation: CASSWGQEIGETQYF.

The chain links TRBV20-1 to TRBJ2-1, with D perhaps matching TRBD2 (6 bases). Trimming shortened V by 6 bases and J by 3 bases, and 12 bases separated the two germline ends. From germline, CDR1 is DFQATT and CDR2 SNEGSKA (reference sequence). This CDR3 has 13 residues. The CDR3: CSAAREYYNEQFF. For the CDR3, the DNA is TGCAGTGCGGCTCGGGAGTACTACAATGAGCAGTTCTTC.